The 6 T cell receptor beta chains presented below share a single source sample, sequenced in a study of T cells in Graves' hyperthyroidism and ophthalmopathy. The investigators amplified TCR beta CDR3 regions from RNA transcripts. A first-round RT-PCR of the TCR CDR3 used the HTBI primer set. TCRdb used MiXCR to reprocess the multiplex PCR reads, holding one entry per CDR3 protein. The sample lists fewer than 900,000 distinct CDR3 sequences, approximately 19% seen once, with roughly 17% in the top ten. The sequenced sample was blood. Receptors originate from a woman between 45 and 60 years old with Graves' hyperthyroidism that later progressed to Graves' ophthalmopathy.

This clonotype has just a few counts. CDR3 in DNA: TGTGCCAGCCTCCCCAGAGACAGGCTCTACGAGCAGTACTTC. It specifies CASLPRDRLYEQYF. The J gene is TRBJ2-7, the V gene TRBV28, with D perhaps TRBD1 (6 bases). The ends were cut back, 8 bases at V and 3 bases at J, with 17 bases in the middle. Germline CDR1 is MDHEN and CDR2 is SYDVKM. This CDR3 spans 14 amino acids. Drawing the rest from reference TRBV28 and TRBJ2-7, the complete variable domain is DVKVTQSSRYLVKRTGEKVFLECVQDMDHENMFWYRQDPGLGLRLIYFSYDVKMKEKGDIPEGYSVSREKKERFSLILESASTNQTSMYLCASLPRDRLYEQYFGPGTRLTVT.

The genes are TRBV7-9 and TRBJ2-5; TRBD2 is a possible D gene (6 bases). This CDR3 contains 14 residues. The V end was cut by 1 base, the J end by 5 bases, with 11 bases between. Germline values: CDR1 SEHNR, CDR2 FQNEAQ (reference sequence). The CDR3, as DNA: TGTGCCAGCAGCTTAGGGGGACTGCGGGAGACCCAGTACTTC. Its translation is CASSLGGLRETQYF.

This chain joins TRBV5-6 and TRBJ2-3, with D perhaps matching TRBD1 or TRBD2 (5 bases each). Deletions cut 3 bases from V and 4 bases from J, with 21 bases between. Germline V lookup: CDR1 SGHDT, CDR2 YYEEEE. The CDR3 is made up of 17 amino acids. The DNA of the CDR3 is TGTGCCAGCAGCTCACGAAACGGGGCCCTAGTACCAGATACGCAGTATTTT. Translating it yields CASSSRNGALVPDTQYF.

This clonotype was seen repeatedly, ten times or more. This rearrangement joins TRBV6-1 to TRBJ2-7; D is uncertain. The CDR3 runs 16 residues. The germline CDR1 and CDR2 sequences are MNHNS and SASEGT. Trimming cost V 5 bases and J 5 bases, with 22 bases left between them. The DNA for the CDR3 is TGTGCCAGCAGTTTCACAGCCGGAACCCCGGTTGACGAGCAGTACTTC. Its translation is CASSFTAGTPVDEQYF.

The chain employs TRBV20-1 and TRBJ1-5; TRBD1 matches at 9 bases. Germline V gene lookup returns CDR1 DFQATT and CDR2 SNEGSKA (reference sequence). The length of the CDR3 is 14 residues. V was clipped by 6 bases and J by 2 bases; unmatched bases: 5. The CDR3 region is CSAGTGGGNQPQHF. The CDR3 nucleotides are TGCAGTGCAGGAACAGGGGGCGGCAATCAGCCCCAGCATTTT.

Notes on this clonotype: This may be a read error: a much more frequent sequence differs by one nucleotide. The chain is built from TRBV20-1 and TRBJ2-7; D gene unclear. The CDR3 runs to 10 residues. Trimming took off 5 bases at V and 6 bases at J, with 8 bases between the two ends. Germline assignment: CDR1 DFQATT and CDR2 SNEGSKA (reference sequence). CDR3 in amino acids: CSAGDLEQYF. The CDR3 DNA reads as TGCAGTGCTGGGGATCTCGAGCAGTACTTC.